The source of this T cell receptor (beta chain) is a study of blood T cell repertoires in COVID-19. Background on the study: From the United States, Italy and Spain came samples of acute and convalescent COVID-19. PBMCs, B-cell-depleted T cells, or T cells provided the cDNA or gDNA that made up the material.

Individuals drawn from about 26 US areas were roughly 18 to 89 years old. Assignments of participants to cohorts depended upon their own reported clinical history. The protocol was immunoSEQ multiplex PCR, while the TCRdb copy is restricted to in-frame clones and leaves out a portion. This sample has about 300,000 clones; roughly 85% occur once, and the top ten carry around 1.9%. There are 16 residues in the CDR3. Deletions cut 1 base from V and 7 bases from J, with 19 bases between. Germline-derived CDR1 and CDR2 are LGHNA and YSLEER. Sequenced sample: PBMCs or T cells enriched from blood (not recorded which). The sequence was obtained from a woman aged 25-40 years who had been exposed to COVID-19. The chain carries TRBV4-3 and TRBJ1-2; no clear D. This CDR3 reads CASSQASGVLIRGYTF. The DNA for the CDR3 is TGCGCCAGCAGCCAAGCCTCCGGGGTACTCATCCGTGGCTACACCTTC.